This is a list of T cell receptor beta chains from one sample in a study of OX40 agonist ivuxolimab in advanced cancers. TCRdb keeps only in-frame clones here, not all; method: immunoSEQ multiplex PCR. The repertoire holds around 84,000 clones, roughly 84% seen once, with approximately 7.4% in the top ten. Specimen: CD4+ or CD8+ T cells sorted from blood, collected in a trial of the OX40 agonist ivuxolimab. Receptors were obtained from an adult with an advanced solid tumor such as melanoma, head and neck, liver or kidney cancer. Each CDR3 is given with its conserved first and last residue. The D gene is left open where the match is weak. Size is omitted from some rows. Given values are once, few, many or a class for expanded clones.

abundance	len	d_gene	v_gene	j_gene	CDR3nt	CDR3aa
few	11	NA	TRBV10-1	TRBJ2-3	TGCGCCAGTACGAATGGAGATACGCAGTATTTT	CASTNGDTQYF
NA	14	NA	TRBV6-6	TRBJ1-2	TGTGCCAGCAGTCACGCTACTACAGGGTATGGCTACACCTTC	CASSHATTGYGYTF
NA	14	NA	TRBV5-1	TRBJ2-7	TGCGCCAGCAGCTTCGAAGCCCAGGGGGGCGAGCAGTACTTC	CASSFEAQGGEQYF
NA	14	NA	TRBV7-2	TRBJ2-7	TGTGCCAGCAGCTTAGACGTCGGGGTAGACGAGCAGTACTTC	CASSLDVGVDEQYF
NA	14	NA	TRBV18	TRBJ1-1	TGTGCCAGCTCACCACAGGGGATGAGGACTGAAGCTTTCTTT	CASSPQGMRTEAFF
NA	15	NA	TRBV19	TRBJ1-5	TGTGCCAGTAGTCAGGGCCCCCCTAGCAATCAGCCCCAGCATTTT	CASSQGPPSNQPQHF
NA	15	NA	TRBV4-1	TRBJ2-5	TGCGCCAGCAGCCAAGATGGGAGCAGGGAAGAGACCCAGTACTTC	CASSQDGSREETQYF
NA	14	NA	TRBV11-1	TRBJ2-7	TGTGCCAGCAGCCTAAAGATGTATTCCTACGAGCAGTACTTC	CASSLKMYSYEQYF
NA	16	TRBD1	TRBV27	TRBJ1-2	TGTGCCAGCAGTTTACAGGGGGCAATGCAAATCGGAGGCTACACCTTC	CASSLQGAMQIGGYTF
NA	14	NA	TRBV5-1	TRBJ1-1	TGCGCCAGCACCAGTGGGCCTTCGAACACTGAAGCTTTCTTT	CASTSGPSNTEAFF
NA	17	NA	TRBV4-1	TRBJ1-3	TGCGCCAGCAGCCAAGATCCAGGGAGTAGTCCCAGAAACACCATATATTTT	CASSQDPGSSPRNTIYF
NA	15	NA	TRBV18	TRBJ2-3	TGTGCCAGCTCCCCTAGGGGGGGGAACACAGATACGCAGTATTTT	CASSPRGGNTDTQYF
NA	18	TRBD2	TRBV30	TRBJ2-1	TGTGCCTGGAGTGTACAGGGTAGCGGGGGTGGCTCCTACAATGAGCAGTTCTTC	CAWSVQGSGGGSYNEQFF
NA	13	NA	TRBV5-1	TRBJ1-1	TGCGCCAGCAGCGCCCCTCGAAGCAGTGAAGCTTTCTTT	CASSAPRSSEAFF